These 18 T cell receptor beta chains were all obtained from the same sample, sequenced in a study of identical twins. TCRdb analysed the 5' RACE reads with MiXCR anew, one entry per CDR3 protein. Of roughly 470,000 distinct CDR3 sequences in the sample, over 11% were seen once. These same data were also listed under a study on yellow fever vaccine responses in identical twins.

The sequenced material came from CD4+ T cells sorted from blood. The receptors shown here come from a woman between 18 and 30 years old in good health.

A few counts support this clonotype. The rearrangement joins TRBV18 to TRBJ2-7, with D perhaps matching TRBD1 or TRBD2 (5 bases each). Germline values: CDR1 KGHSH, CDR2 LQKENI. V lost 3 bases to trimming and J lost 5 bases, with 17 bases between them. The CDR3 contains 15 residues. CDR3 sequence (DNA): TGTGCCAGCTCACCGCGCCCGGCTGGGGACCACGAGCAGTACTTC. This encodes CASSPRPAGDHEQYF. Filled out from reference TRBV18 and TRBJ2-7, the complete variable domain reads NAGVMQNPRHLVRRRGQEARLRCSPMKGHSHVYWYRQLPEEGLKFMVYLQKENIIDESGMPKERFSAEFPKEGPSILRIQQVVRGDSAAYFCASSPRPAGDHEQYFGPGTRLTVT.

This clonotype showed up just a few times. V and J are TRBV29-1 and TRBJ2-3; tentatively, D is TRBD1 (5 bases). The CDR3 loop spans 16 amino acids. Germline values: CDR1 SQVTM, CDR2 ANQGSEA. Between the trimmed V and J ends, which lost 6 bases and 4 bases, there was a span of 23 bases. The CDR3 DNA reads TGCAGCGTCCCTACCCCGACAGTCTTTGGAGCAGATACGCAGTATTTT. Protein product: CSVPTPTVFGADTQYF.

This clonotype was seen only a few times. This chain uses TRBV9 with TRBJ2-5, with D possibly matching TRBD1 (8 bases). Germline assignment: CDR1 SGDLS and CDR2 YYNGEE. The CDR3 length is 16 residues. The V end was cut by 2 bases, the J end by 1 base, with 15 bases between. CDR3: CASSVGQGGVQETQYF. CDR3 nucleotide sequence: TGTGCCAGCAGCGTTGGACAGGGAGGGGTCCAAGAGACCCAGTACTTC. Supplemented by reference TRBV9 and TRBJ2-5, the full variable domain reads DSGVTQTPKHLITATGQRVTLRCSPRSGDLSVYWYQQSLDQGLQFLIQYYNGEERAKGNILERFSAQQFPDLHSELNLSSLELGDSALYFCASSVGQGGVQETQYFGPGTRLLVL.

The sample holds many counts of this clonotype. The rearrangement links TRBV29-1 to TRBJ2-7, with 12 bases aligning to TRBD1. This CDR3 is 14 amino acids long. Germline V lookup: CDR1 SQVTM, CDR2 ANQGSEA. Trimming took 7 bases from V and 7 from J; bases not matched to a gene: 11. The CDR3 nucleotides are TGCAGCGCCTGGGGGGGACAGGGGGCGGATGAGCAGTACTTC. Protein sequence: CSAWGGQGADEQYF.

The sample holds a few counts of this clonotype. This CDR3 reads CASSEIDSKNEKLFF. CDR3 DNA sequence: TGTGCCAGCAGTGAAATCGACAGCAAGAATGAAAAACTGTTTTTT. J is TRBJ1-4 and V is TRBV2; weak D call: TRBD1 (5 bases). The V end was cut by 2 bases, the J end by 5 bases, with 12 bases between. Germline V CDR1 and CDR2: SNHLY, FYNNEI. The CDR3 runs to 15 residues.

This clonotype has just a few counts. The chain carries TRBV2 and TRBJ2-1; D might be TRBD2 (6 bases). From germline, CDR1 is SNHLY and CDR2 FYNNEI. The CDR3 contains 16 residues. The ends were cut back, 2 bases at V and 8 bases at J, with 19 bases in the middle. CDR3 residues: CASSERRAGLGYEQFF. The DNA of the CDR3 is TGTGCCAGCAGTGAAAGGAGGGCGGGTCTTGGCTATGAGCAGTTCTTC.

This clonotype was recorded at least ten times. J is TRBJ2-2 and V is TRBV25-1; D perhaps matches TRBD2 (6 bases). Between the trimmed V and J ends, which lost 0 bases and 5 bases, there was a span of 10 bases. The germline V gene encodes CDR1 MGHDK and CDR2 SYGVNS. The CDR3 is 15 amino acids. The CDR3 reads CASSEYGGETGELFF. In DNA, the CDR3 is TGTGCCAGCAGTGAATACGGGGGAGAGACCGGGGAGCTGTTTTTT.

This clonotype showed up just a few times. The CDR3: CSARVFRGAETQYF. The CDR3 bases are TGCAGTGCTAGAGTTTTCCGGGGGGCGGAGACCCAGTACTTC. The rearrangement joins TRBV20-1 to TRBJ2-5; D perhaps matches TRBD2 (7 bases). CDR1 DFQATT and CDR2 SNEGSKA come from the germline V gene (reference sequence). V lost 1 base and J 5 bases, leaving 14 bases between the germline ends. There are 14 residues in the CDR3.

There are a few counts of this clonotype. V gene TRBV12-3 or TRBV12-4 combines with J gene TRBJ1-4, with D possibly matching TRBD1 (5 bases). Trimming removed 2 bases at V and 7 bases at J, with 14 bases between. This CDR3 comprises 15 residues. The CDR3 is CASSLNPGSGEKLFF. The CDR3 nucleotides are TGTGCCAGCAGTTTAAACCCAGGGTCCGGTGAAAAACTGTTTTTT.

The chain employs TRBV24-1 and TRBJ2-5, with 10 bases lining up with TRBD1. There are 12 residues in the CDR3. Trimming cost V 10 bases and J 5 bases; bases outside gene matches: 3. Germline-derived CDR1 and CDR2 are KGHDR and SFDVKD. The CDR3 loop reads CATGTGVETQYF. For the CDR3, the DNA is TGTGCCACGGGGACAGGGGTTGAGACCCAGTACTTC.

The chain couples TRBV7-2 to TRBJ2-1; D is ambiguous. The CDR3 has 11 residues. Trimming removed 5 bases at V and 8 bases at J, with 7 bases between. Germline V gene sequence: CDR1 SGHTA, CDR2 FQGNSA. The DNA of the CDR3 is TGTGCCAGCAGCCCAATATATGAGCAGTTCTTC. Translated: CASSPIYEQFF.

This clonotype has more than one count but fewer than ten. The chain employs TRBV6-2 or TRBV6-3 and TRBJ2-7; TRBD1 might be the D (5 bases). The ends were cut back, 2 bases at V and 4 bases at J, with 15 bases in the middle. Germline CDR1 MNHEY, CDR2 SVGEGT. This CDR3 comprises 15 residues. CDR3 DNA sequence: TGTGCCAGCAGTTACCAGGGTTCGCCCCTTTACGAGCAGTACTTC. Amino acid sequence: CASSYQGSPLYEQYF.

The chain combines TRBV5-1 with TRBJ2-2, with D uncertain. Germline-derived CDR1 and CDR2 are SGHRS and YFSETQ. Trimming took 2 bases from V and 3 from J, leaving 11 bases between them. The CDR3 runs to 15 residues. As DNA, the CDR3 is TGCGCCAGCAGCTTCTATGGATCTTACACCGGGGAGCTGTTTTTT. As protein: CASSFYGSYTGELFF.

The V call is TRBV25-1, the J call TRBJ1-2; D is undetermined. V lost 1 base and J 2 bases, leaving 5 bases between the germline ends. This CDR3 has 13 amino acids. Germline V CDR1 and CDR2: MGHDK, SYGVNS. The CDR3 DNA reads as TGTGCCAGCAGTGAATTGGCCAACTATGGCTACACCTTC. This gives the protein CASSELANYGYTF.

The chain joins TRBV10-3 to TRBJ2-5, with 7 bases that match TRBD1. V dropped 8 bases and J dropped 2; count of bases not matched to a gene: 5. CDR1 ENHRY and CDR2 SYGVKD come from the germline V gene. The CDR3 extends over 13 amino acids. The CDR3 nucleotides are TGTGCCATCCAAGGACAGGTACAAGAGACCCAGTACTTC. It codes for CAIQGQVQETQYF.

The chain employs TRBV5-1 and TRBJ2-7, with D perhaps matching TRBD2 (7 bases). Trimming shortened V by 0 bases and J by 3 bases, and 16 bases separated the two germline ends. Germline V gene lookup returns CDR1 SGHRS and CDR2 YFSETQ. CDR3 size: 16 residues. CDR3: CASSLAGGTKLYEQYF. The CDR3, as DNA: TGCGCCAGCAGCTTGGCCGGGGGGACAAAGCTCTACGAGCAGTACTTC.

The rearrangement joins TRBV4-1 to TRBJ2-1; 9 bases are shared with TRBD1. Germline assignment: CDR1 MGHRA and CDR2 YSYEKL. This CDR3 is built from 17 residues. Unmatched junction bases numbered 12, after V lost 7 bases and J lost 2 bases. The CDR3 protein is CASTNGPGQGPYNEQFF. The CDR3 nucleotides read TGCGCCAGCACTAACGGTCCGGGACAGGGTCCCTACAATGAGCAGTTCTTC.

V gene TRBV4-1 combines with J gene TRBJ2-3; perhaps TRBD2 as D (5 bases). Germline assignment: CDR1 MGHRA and CDR2 YSYEKL. V was trimmed by 3 bases and J by 1 base, leaving 11 bases between them. There are 15 residues in the CDR3. In DNA form, the CDR3 reads TGCGCCAGCAGCCAGAAATCCGGGGGCACAGATACGCAGTATTTT. Encoded protein: CASSQKSGGTDTQYF.